Listed here are 24 T cell receptor beta chains from one sample, sequenced in a study of T cell responses to AZD1222 COVID-19 vaccine (dated by TCRdb to the early 2020s). Interpreted using the paper, the time point label stands for: about 28 days (+/-7) after the second vaccine dose. Receptor amplification or capture employed the immunoSEQ multiplex PCR assay. Not all clones reach the TCRdb copy of this immuneACCESS table, which keeps in-frame sequences only. Checked studies attribute under half of the gap to unresolved V genes and leave the rest unexplained. In all, the sample holds about 150,000 clones, and more than 85% of those were seen once. The top ten hold about 1.6% of the sample. The sequencing used peripheral blood, collected 28 days after the second AZD1222 dose. These receptors were taken from an adult who received the AZD1222 COVID-19 vaccine.

The chain joins TRBV3-1 (or the pseudogene TRBV3-2) to TRBJ2-1, with TRBD2 matching over 8 bases. V shed 4 bases and J 5 bases; nucleotides not matched to a gene: 25. The CDR3 length is 21 residues. Germline V gives CDR1 LGHDT, CDR2 YNNKEL (reference sequence). The CDR3 sequence: CASSRLLPALGTLAEDNEQFF. The CDR3 nucleotides read TGTGCCAGCAGCCGTCTCCTCCCCGCCCTGGGCACACTAGCGGAGGACAATGAGCAGTTCTTC.

The rearrangement links TRBV19 to TRBJ2-6; 11 bases are shared with TRBD1. The CDR3 spans 17 residues. With V trimmed by 4 bases and J by 0 bases, 2 bases remained unmatched. Germline CDR1 is LNHDA and CDR2 is SQIVND (reference sequence). The CDR3, as DNA: TGTGCCAGTAGTAGAGGACAGGGGGCCTCTGGGGCCAACGTCCTGACTTTC. It yields the protein CASSRGQGASGANVLTF.

The chain combines TRBV5-8 with TRBJ1-2; D not certain. The length of the CDR3 is 11 residues. CDR1 and CDR2 from the germline V gene are SGHTS and YDEGEE. Trimming left V 3 bases short and J 8 bases short, with 8 bases between. CDR3 in DNA: TGTGCCAGCAGCTATAGCGGAGGCTACACCTTC. Translating it yields CASSYSGGYTF.

About this clone itself: In the same sample, other DNA sequences code for this CDR3. The chain combines TRBV30 with TRBJ2-7; D uncertain. Trimming removed 2 bases at V and 1 base at J, with 12 bases between. The CDR3 sequence is 14 residues long. Looked up from germline, CDR1 is GTSNPN and CDR2 is SVGIG (reference sequence). DNA of the CDR3: TGTGCCTGGAGTTCAGGTGTCGGATCCTACGAGCAGTACTTC. Protein sequence: CAWSSGVGSYEQYF.

For the CDR3, the DNA is TGTGCCTCGCTGCCCTCCGCATGGGGCGAGGCTGATACGCAGTATTTT. The encoded protein is CASLPSAWGEADTQYF. The V call is TRBV30, the J call TRBJ2-3; a weak D match, TRBD1 (5 bases). Germline assignment: CDR1 GTSNPN and CDR2 SVGIG (reference sequence). Trimming pared 7 bases from V and 6 bases from J, leaving 26 bases between. This CDR3 contains 16 residues.

CDR3 amino acids: CASSTNYGYTF. Written as DNA, the CDR3 is TGTGCCAGCAGCACCAACTATGGCTACACCTTC. This chain connects TRBV28 to TRBJ1-2, with no clear D. CDR3 length: 11 residues. The germline V and J ends were trimmed by 6 bases and 2 bases, with 4 bases remaining between them. In germline, CDR1 is MDHEN, CDR2 SYDVKM.

The rearrangement links TRBV27 to TRBJ1-6; 9 nucleotides align to TRBD1. Losses at the gene ends were 3 bases for V and 10 bases for J; bases not matched to a gene: 7. This CDR3 has 15 residues. Germline V gene lookup returns CDR1 MNHEY and CDR2 SMNVEV (reference sequence). The CDR3 DNA follows: TGTGCCAGCAGTTTTTCGGACAGGGGAGGGTCACCCCTCCACTTT. Amino acids: CASSFSDRGGSPLHF.

This sequence joins TRBV5-4 and TRBJ1-1, with D unclear. This CDR3 has 13 amino acids. The V gene lost 2 bases and the J gene lost 5 bases, with 10 bases spanning the gap. Per the germline V gene, CDR1 is SGHNT and CDR2 is YYREEE (reference sequence). Here the CDR3 reads CASSFARETEAFF. In DNA form, the CDR3 reads TGTGCCAGCAGCTTCGCCCGCGAGACTGAAGCTTTCTTT. The whole variable domain, remainder taken from reference TRBV5-4 and TRBJ1-1, is ETGVTQSPTHLIKTRGQQVTLRCSSQSGHNTVSWYQQALGQGPQFIFQYYREEENGRGNFPPRFSGLQFPNYSSELNVNALELDDSALYLCASSFARETEAFFGQGTRLTVV.

This sequence joins TRBV21-1 and TRBJ1-5. TRBV21-1 is an annotated pseudogene. The CDR3 is 19 residues long. Here the CDR3 DNA reads TGTGCCAGCAGCAATGGAACCCGGGGGCGCGGGATTAGCAATCAGCCCCAGCATTTT. Translation gives CASSNGTRGRGISNQPQHF.

V is TRBV5-4 and J is TRBJ1-1; tentative D call: TRBD1 (5 bases). Deletions cut 0 bases from V and 4 bases from J, with 10 bases between. There are 14 residues in the CDR3. The germline CDR1 and CDR2 sequences are SGHNT and YYREEE (reference sequence). In nucleotides, the CDR3 is TGTGCCAGCAGCTTGGACAGGCCGACCACTGAAGCTTTCTTT. Amino acid sequence: CASSLDRPTTEAFF.

This chain connects TRBV5-4 to TRBJ2-3; D assignment may be TRBD1 or TRBD2 (6 bases each). The V end was cut by 4 bases, the J end by 4 bases, with 19 bases between. In germline, CDR1 is SGHNT, CDR2 YYREEE (reference sequence). This CDR3 contains 16 residues. CDR3 sequence reads: CASSPPTGGAADTQYF. In DNA, the CDR3 is TGTGCCAGCAGCCCCCCGACCGGGGGCGCCGCAGATACGCAGTATTTT.

V usage is TRBV14 and J usage is TRBJ2-1; maybe TRBD2 (6 bases). This CDR3 comprises 18 residues. V shed 0 bases and J shed 6 bases, with 21 bases lying between them. Germline values: CDR1 SGHDN, CDR2 FVKESK. DNA of the CDR3: TGTGCCAGCAGCCAAGAATCGAGTTGGGACTTGGAGCTCAATGAGCAGTTCTTC. Amino acid sequence: CASSQESSWDLELNEQFF.

This clone was found a few times. This chain joins TRBV19 and TRBJ2-6; TRBD1 is a possible D gene (6 bases). Per germline, CDR1 LNHDA and CDR2 SQIVND (reference sequence). V lost 3 bases and J lost 0, with 15 bases in between. The CDR3 loop spans 18 amino acids. In DNA, the CDR3 is TGTGCCAGTAGTATCCAACCGCCGGACAGCTCTGGGGCCAACGTCCTGACTTTC. Its protein product is CASSIQPPDSSGANVLTF.

This chain uses TRBV11-2 with TRBJ1-1; D ambiguous. From germline, CDR1 is SGHAT and CDR2 FQNNGV. V dropped 5 bases and J dropped 7 bases, with 17 bases sitting between them. This CDR3 region has 14 residues. CDR3 residues: CASSAVLVSGEAFF. DNA for the CDR3: TGTGCCAGCAGCGCAGTCCTAGTTTCTGGTGAAGCTTTCTTT. Full variable domain (rest looked up from reference TRBV11-2 and TRBJ1-1): EAGVAQSPRYKIIEKRQSVAFWCNPISGHATLYWYQQILGQGPKLLIQFQNNGVVDDSQLPKDRFSAERLKGVDSTLKIQPAKLEDSAVYLCASSAVLVSGEAFFGQGTRLTVV.

The gene calls are TRBV4-1 and TRBJ2-1, with 8 bases lining up with TRBD2. The trim removed 0 bases at V and 8 bases at J, leaving 12 bases unmatched. The CDR3 spans 17 residues. CDR1 and CDR2 from the germline V gene are MGHRA and YSYEKL. The CDR3 DNA reads TGCGCCAGCAGCCAAGATAAGGGAGGGACTAGTTATTATGAGCAGTTCTTC. Its translation: CASSQDKGGTSYYEQFF.

This clone turned up a few times. The rearrangement links TRBV4-1 to TRBJ1-1, with TRBD1 matching 7 bases. Germline CDR1 and CDR2: MGHRA and YSYEKL. The CDR3 consists of 14 residues. Trimming at V came to 5 bases and at J to 3 bases, leaving 6 bases not matched to a gene. CDR3 nucleotides: TGCGCCAGCAGCTTAAGCAGGGGGGACACTGAAGCTTTCTTT. Encoded protein: CASSLSRGDTEAFF.

As to this clone: The same CDR3 arises from other DNA sequences in this sample as well. This CDR3 reads CASSLRGNTGELFF. CDR3 bases: TGTGCCAGCAGCCTAAGGGGGAACACCGGGGAGCTGTTTTTT. V usage is TRBV11-3 and J usage is TRBJ2-2; the D gene is possibly TRBD1 (5 bases). Germline assignment: CDR1 SGHNT and CDR2 YENEEA. V gave up 5 bases and J gave up 1 base, with 8 bases separating them. There are 14 residues in the CDR3.

The chain couples TRBV9 to TRBJ1-4; D uncertain. The CDR3 loop spans 15 amino acids. Germline CDR1 reads SGDLS; CDR2 reads YYNGEE. Between the trimmed V and J ends, which lost 2 bases and 4 bases, there was a span of 12 bases. The CDR3 is CASSVLARLNEKLFF. The CDR3 nucleotides are TGTGCCAGCAGCGTTCTAGCTAGACTTAATGAAAAACTGTTTTTT.

The rearrangement joins TRBV5-6 to TRBJ2-4; 10 bases map to TRBD1. Germline CDR1 is SGHDT and CDR2 is YYEEEE. The CDR3 has 15 amino acids. V lost 4 bases to trimming and J lost 9 bases; unmatched junction nucleotides: 10. The CDR3 nucleotides are TGTGCCAGCAGCCCAAACCCCCGGACAGGGGGCATTCAGTACTTC. Amino acid sequence: CASSPNPRTGGIQYF.

The chain links TRBV6-5 to TRBJ1-4, with a possible D match to TRBD1 (5 bases). The ends were cut back, 7 bases at V and 4 bases at J, with 10 bases in the middle. The CDR3 is 13 residues long. The germline CDR1 and CDR2 sequences are MNHEY and SVGAGI. DNA for the CDR3: TGTGCCAGCACAGGGTGGGGTAATGAAAAACTGTTTTTT. This encodes CASTGWGNEKLFF.

The chain uses TRBV15 and TRBJ1-1; D gene ambiguous. Trimming cost V 5 bases and J 0 bases, with 7 bases left between them. CDR3 length: 13 amino acids. CDR1 is LNHNV, CDR2 YYDKDF, per germline (reference sequence). The CDR3 DNA follows: TGTGCCACCAGCGCCCTCTTGAACACTGAAGCTTTCTTT. Its protein is CATSALLNTEAFF.

The chain combines TRBV12-3 or TRBV12-4 with TRBJ1-1; tentative D call: TRBD1 (5 bases). V was trimmed by 11 bases and J by 6 bases, leaving 16 bases between them. The CDR3 spans 12 residues. As DNA, the CDR3 is TGTGCCTCATTAAGGGGTCAGGCTGAAGCTTTCTTT. Its translation is CASLRGQAEAFF.

This chain uses TRBV6-5 with TRBJ2-7, with 10 nucleotides matching TRBD1. With V trimmed by 6 bases and J by 3 bases, 8 bases remained unmatched. The CDR3 is 15 amino acids. Germline-derived CDR1 and CDR2 are MNHEY and SVGAGI. The CDR3 DNA sequence: TGTGCCAGCAGCCCAAGGGACAGGGGAATCTACGAGCAGTACTTC. It encodes CASSPRDRGIYEQYF.

V and J are TRBV11-2 and TRBJ2-7; TRBD2 matches 7 bases. CDR1 is SGHAT, CDR2 FQNNGV, per germline. V dropped 5 bases and J dropped 3; count of bases not matched to a gene: 7. The CDR3 is 14 amino acids. The DNA of the CDR3 is TGTGCCAGCAGCCCCGACGGGGGGTACTACGAGCAGTACTTC. Protein product: CASSPDGGYYEQYF.